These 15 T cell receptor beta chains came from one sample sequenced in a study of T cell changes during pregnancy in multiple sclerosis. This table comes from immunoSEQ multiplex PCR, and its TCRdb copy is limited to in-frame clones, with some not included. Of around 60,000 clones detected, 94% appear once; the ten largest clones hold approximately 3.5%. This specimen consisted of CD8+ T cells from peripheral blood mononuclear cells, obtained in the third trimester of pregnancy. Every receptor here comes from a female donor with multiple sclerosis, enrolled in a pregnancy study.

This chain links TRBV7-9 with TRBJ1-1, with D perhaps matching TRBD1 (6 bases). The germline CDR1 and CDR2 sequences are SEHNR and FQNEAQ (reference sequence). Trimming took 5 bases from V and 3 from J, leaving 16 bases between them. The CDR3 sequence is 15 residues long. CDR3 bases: TGTGCCAGCAGCCCACATCCCGGACAGTACACTGAAGCTTTCTTT. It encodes CASSPHPGQYTEAFF.

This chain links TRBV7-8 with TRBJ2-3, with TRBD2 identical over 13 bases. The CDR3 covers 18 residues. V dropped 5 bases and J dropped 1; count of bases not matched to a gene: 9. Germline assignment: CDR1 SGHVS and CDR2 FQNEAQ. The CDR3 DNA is TGTGCCAGCAGCCACGGACTAGCGGGAGTGATTCGCACAGATACGCAGTATTTT. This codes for CASSHGLAGVIRTDTQYF.

CDR3 bases: TGTGCCAGCAGCTTTGGGACTAGCGGGATAGAGACCCAGTACTTC. Amino acid sequence: CASSFGTSGIETQYF. The chain has TRBV2 and TRBJ2-5; 13 nucleotides match TRBD2. V shed 6 bases and J 4 bases; nucleotides not matched to a gene: 5. The CDR3 is 15 amino acids. The germline CDR1 and CDR2 sequences are SNHLY and FYNNEI.

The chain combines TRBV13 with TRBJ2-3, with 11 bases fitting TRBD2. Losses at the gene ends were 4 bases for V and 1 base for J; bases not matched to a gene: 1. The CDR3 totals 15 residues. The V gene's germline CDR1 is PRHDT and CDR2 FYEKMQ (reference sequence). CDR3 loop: CASSWGLAGTDTQYF. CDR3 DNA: TGTGCCAGCAGCTGGGGACTAGCGGGCACAGATACGCAGTATTTT. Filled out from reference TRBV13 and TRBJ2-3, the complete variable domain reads AAGVIQSPRHLIKEKRETATLKCYPIPRHDTVYWYQQGPGQDPQFLISFYEKMQSDKGSIPDRFSAQQFSDYHSELNMSSLELGDSALYFCASSWGLAGTDTQYFGPGTRLTVL.

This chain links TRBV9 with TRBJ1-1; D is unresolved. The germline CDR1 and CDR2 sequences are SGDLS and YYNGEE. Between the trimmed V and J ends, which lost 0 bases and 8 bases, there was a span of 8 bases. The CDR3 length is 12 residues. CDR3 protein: CASSVAPGEAFF. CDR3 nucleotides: TGTGCCAGCAGCGTAGCTCCGGGGGAAGCTTTCTTT.

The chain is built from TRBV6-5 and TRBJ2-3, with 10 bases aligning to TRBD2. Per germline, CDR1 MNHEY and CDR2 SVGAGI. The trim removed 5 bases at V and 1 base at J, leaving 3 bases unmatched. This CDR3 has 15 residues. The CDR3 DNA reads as TGTGCCAGCAGTCCGACTAGCGGGCGCACAGATACGCAGTATTTT. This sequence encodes CASSPTSGRTDTQYF.

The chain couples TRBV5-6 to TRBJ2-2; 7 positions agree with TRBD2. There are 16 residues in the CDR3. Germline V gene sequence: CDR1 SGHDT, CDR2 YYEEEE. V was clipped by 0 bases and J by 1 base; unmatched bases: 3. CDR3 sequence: CASSLGLAMNTGELFF. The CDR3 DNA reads TGTGCCAGCAGCTTGGGACTAGCTATGAACACCGGGGAGCTGTTTTTT.

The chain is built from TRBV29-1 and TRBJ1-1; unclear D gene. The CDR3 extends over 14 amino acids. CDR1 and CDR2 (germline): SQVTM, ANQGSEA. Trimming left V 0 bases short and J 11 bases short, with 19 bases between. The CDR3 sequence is CSVEDLSSANSAFF. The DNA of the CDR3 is TGCAGCGTTGAAGATCTTTCATCAGCGAATAGCGCTTTCTTT.

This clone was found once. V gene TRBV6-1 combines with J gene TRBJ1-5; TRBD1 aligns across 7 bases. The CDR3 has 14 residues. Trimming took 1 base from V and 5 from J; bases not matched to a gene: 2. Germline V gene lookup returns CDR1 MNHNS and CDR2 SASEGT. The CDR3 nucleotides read TGTGCCAGCAGTGAAGGACAGGGTTATCAGCCCCAGCATTTT. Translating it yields CASSEGQGYQPQHF.

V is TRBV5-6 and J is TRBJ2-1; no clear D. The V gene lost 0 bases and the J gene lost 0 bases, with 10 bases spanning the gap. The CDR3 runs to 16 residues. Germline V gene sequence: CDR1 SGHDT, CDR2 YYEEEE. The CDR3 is CASSLDRRSSYNEQFF. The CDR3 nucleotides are TGTGCCAGCAGCTTGGACAGACGAAGCTCCTACAATGAGCAGTTCTTC.

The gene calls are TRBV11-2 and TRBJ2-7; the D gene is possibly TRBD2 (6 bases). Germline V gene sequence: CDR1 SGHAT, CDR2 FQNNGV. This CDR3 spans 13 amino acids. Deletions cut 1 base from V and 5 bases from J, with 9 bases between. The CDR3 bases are TGTGCCAGCAGCTTAGTTGGGGGGAACGAGCAGTACTTC. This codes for CASSLVGGNEQYF.

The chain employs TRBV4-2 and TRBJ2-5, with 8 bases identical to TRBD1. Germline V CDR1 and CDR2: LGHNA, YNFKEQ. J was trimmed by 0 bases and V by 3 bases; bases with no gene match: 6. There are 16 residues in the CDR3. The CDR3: CASSQDRTGHQETQYF. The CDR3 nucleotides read TGTGCCAGCAGCCAGGACAGGACAGGGCACCAAGAGACCCAGTACTTC.

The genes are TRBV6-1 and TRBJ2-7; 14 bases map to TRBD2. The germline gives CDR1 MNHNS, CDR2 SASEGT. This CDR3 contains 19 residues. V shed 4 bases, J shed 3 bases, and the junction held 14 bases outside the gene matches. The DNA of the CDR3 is TGTGCCAGCAGTGGGGGGACTAGCGGGAGTAATGTTTTCATCTACGAGCAGTACTTC. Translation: CASSGGTSGSNVFIYEQYF.

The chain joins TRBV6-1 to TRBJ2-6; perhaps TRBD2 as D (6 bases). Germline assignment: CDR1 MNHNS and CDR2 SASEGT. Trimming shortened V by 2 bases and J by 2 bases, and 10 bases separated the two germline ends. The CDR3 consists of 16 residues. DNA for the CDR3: TGTGCCAGCAGTGAACTTGGCGGGGCTGGGGCCAACGTCCTGACTTTC. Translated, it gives CASSELGGAGANVLTF.

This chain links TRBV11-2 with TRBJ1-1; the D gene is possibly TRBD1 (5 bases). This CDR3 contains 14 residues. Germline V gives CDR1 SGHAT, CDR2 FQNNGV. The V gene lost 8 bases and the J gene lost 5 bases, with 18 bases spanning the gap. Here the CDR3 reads CASGPSGVLTEAFF. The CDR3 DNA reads TGTGCCAGCGGCCCGTCGGGGGTTTTGACTGAAGCTTTCTTT. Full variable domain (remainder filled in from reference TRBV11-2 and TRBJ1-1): EAGVAQSPRYKIIEKRQSVAFWCNPISGHATLYWYQQILGQGPKLLIQFQNNGVVDDSQLPKDRFSAERLKGVDSTLKIQPAKLEDSAVYLCASGPSGVLTEAFFGQGTRLTVV.